This entry concerns a single T cell receptor (beta chain). Trimming cost V 4 bases and J 1 base, with 16 bases left between them. Germline V lookup: CDR1 SGHRS, CDR2 YFSETQ. The CDR3 length is 16 residues. Generated by immunoSEQ multiplex PCR, the TCRdb table keeps only in-frame clones and is missing some. Of a few hundred thousand clones listed, around 90% are singletons. The source of the sample is a study of blood T cell repertoires in COVID-19. Study context: From the United States, Italy and Spain came samples of acute and convalescent COVID-19. PBMCs, B-cell-depleted T cells, or T cells were the source of the cDNA or gDNA that made up the material.

The sample taken for sequencing was peripheral blood. The V call is TRBV5-1, the J call TRBJ2-3, with D possibly TRBD1 on 5 matching bases. The TCR comes from a man aged 18-30 years with active or convalescent COVID-19. CDR3 amino acids: CASSITGGSGTDTQYF. The DNA for the CDR3 is TGCGCCAGCAGCATAACAGGCGGTTCCGGCACAGATACGCAGTATTTT.